This T cell receptor beta chain stems from a study of cytomegalovirus exposure and HLA in healthy donors. V lost 5 bases to trimming and J lost 6 bases; unmatched junction nucleotides: 4. This CDR3 has 14 amino acids. Per germline, CDR1 SNHLY and CDR2 FYNNEI. The study ran its PCR with 60 Vbeta and 13 Jbeta primers. TCRdb's copy holds only in-frame clones and misses some; the assay was immunoSEQ multiplex PCR. The profile shows about 180,000 clones, around 75% of them singletons. This sequence was found in a male donor in good health and CMV-seronegative. The rearrangement uses TRBV2 and TRBJ2-1; TRBD1 aligns across 10 bases. Input material: PBMCs. CDR3 nucleotide sequence: TGTGCCAGCAGTATCCGGGACAGGGGCAATGAGCAGTTCTTC. Its translation: CASSIRDRGNEQFF.